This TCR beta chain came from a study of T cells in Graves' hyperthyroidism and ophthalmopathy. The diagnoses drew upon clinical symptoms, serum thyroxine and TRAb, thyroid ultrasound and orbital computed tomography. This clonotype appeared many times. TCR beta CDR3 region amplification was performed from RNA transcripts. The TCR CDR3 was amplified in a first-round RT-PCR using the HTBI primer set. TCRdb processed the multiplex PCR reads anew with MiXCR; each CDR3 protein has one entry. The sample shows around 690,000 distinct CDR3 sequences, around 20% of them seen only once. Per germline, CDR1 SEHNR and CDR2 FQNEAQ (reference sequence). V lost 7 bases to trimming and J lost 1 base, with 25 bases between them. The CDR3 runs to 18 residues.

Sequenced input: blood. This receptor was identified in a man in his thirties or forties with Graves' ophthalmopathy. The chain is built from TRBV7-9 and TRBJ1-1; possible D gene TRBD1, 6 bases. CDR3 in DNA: TGTGCCAGCAACAGACCCGCGGGGGGCGCCGAGTCGAACACTGAAGCTTTCTTT. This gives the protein CASNRPAGGAESNTEAFF.